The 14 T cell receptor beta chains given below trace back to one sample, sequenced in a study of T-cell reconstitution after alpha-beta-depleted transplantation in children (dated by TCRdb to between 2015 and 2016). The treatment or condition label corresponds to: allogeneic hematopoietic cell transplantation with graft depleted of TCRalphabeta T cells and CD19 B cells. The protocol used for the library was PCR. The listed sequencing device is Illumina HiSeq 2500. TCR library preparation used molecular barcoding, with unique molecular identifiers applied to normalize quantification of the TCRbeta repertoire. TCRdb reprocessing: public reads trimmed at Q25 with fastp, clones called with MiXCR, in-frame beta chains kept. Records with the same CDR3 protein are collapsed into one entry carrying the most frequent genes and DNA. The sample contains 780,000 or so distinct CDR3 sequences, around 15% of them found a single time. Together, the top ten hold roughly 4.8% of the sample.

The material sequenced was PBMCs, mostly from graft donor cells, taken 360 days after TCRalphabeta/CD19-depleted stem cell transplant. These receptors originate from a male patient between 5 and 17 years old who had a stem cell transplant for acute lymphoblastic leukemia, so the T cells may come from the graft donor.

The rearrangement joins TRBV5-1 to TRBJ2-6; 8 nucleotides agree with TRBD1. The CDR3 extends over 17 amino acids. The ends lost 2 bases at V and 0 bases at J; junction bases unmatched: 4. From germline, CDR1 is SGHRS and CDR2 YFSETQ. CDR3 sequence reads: CASSFGTGRSGANVLTF. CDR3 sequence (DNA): TGCGCCAGCAGCTTTGGGACAGGTCGCTCTGGGGCCAACGTCCTGACTTTC.

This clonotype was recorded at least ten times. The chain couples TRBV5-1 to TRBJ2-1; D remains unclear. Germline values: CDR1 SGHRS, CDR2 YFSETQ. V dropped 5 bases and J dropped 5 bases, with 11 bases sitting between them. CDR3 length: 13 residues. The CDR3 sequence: CASRRDPNNEQFF. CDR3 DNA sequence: TGCGCCAGCAGACGCGACCCAAACAATGAGCAGTTCTTC.

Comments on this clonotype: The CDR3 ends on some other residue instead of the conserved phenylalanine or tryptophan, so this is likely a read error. The CDR3 DNA reads TGTGCCACCAGCAGAGATCCAGGGGGGAAAGAGACCCAGTACTTG. It translates to CATSRDPGGKETQYL. The chain uses TRBV15 and TRBJ2-5; D possibly corresponds to TRBD1 (7 bases). The germline V gene encodes CDR1 LNHNV and CDR2 YYDKDF (reference sequence). Trimming stripped 0 bases from V and 3 bases from J, with 11 bases between. The CDR3 totals 15 residues.

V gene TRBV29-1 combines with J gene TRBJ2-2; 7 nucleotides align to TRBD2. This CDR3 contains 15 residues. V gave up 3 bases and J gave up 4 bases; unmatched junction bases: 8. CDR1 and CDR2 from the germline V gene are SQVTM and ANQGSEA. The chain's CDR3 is CSVDGLGGGTGELFF. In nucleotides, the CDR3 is TGCAGCGTTGACGGACTAGGCGGGGGCACCGGGGAGCTGTTTTTT.

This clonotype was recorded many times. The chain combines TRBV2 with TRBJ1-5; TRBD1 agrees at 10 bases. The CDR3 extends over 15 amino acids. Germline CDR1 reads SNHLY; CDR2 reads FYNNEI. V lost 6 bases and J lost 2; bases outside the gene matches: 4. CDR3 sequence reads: CASRPGTGGNQPQHF. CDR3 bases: TGTGCCAGCAGGCCCGGGACAGGGGGCAATCAGCCCCAGCATTTT.

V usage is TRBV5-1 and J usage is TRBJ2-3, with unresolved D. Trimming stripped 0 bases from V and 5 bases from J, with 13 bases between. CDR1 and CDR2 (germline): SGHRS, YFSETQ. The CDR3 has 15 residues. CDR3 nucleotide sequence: TGCGCCAGCAGCTTGGTGGTTACGGTGGGAGATACGCAGTATTTT. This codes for CASSLVVTVGDTQYF.

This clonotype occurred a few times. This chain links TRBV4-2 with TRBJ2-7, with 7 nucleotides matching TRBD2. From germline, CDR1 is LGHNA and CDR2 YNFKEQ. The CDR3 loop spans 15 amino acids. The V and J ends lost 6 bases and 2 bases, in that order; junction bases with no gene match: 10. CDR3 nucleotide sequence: TGTGCCAGCAGTAGAAAAAGCGGGACTACCTACGAGCAGTACTTC. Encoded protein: CASSRKSGTTYEQYF.

CDR3 sequence reads: CATSARTSVTGELFF. CDR3 bases: TGTGCCACCAGCGCCCGGACTAGCGTTACCGGGGAGCTGTTTTTT. The chain combines TRBV15 with TRBJ2-2; 9 bases align to TRBD2. Germline lookup yields CDR1 LNHNV and CDR2 YYDKDF (reference sequence). The V segment lost 5 bases and the J segment 5 bases; nucleotides outside the gene matches: 6. This CDR3 contains 15 residues.

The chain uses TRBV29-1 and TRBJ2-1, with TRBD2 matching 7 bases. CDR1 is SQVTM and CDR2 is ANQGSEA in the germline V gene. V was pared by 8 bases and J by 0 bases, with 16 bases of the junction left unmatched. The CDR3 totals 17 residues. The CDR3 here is CSSKGPAWGGSYNEQFF. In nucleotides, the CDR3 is TGCAGCTCCAAAGGTCCCGCCTGGGGGGGCTCCTACAATGAGCAGTTCTTC.

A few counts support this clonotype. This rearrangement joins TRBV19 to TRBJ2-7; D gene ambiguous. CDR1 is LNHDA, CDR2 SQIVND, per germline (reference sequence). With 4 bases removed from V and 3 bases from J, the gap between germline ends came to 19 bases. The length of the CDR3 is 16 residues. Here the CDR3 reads CASSTAFVYTLYEQYF. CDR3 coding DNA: TGTGCCAGTAGTACCGCTTTTGTATACACTCTCTACGAGCAGTACTTC. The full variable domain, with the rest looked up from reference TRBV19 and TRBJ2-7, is DGGITQSPKYLFRKEGQNVTLSCEQNLNHDAMYWYRQDPGQGLRLIYYSQIVNDFQKGDIAEGYSVSREKKESFPLTVTSAQKNPTAFYLCASSTAFVYTLYEQYFGPGTRLTVT.

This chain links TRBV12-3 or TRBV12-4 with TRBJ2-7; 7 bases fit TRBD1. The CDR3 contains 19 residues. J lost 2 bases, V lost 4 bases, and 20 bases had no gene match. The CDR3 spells CASSSKTGWRTLGPYEQYF. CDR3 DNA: TGTGCCAGCAGTTCCAAGACAGGGTGGAGAACGTTGGGCCCCTACGAGCAGTACTTC.

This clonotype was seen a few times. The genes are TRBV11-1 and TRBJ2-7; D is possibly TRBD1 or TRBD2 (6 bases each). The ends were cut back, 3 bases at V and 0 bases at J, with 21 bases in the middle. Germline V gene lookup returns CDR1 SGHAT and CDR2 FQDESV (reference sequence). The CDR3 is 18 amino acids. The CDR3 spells CASSFRLAGQSFSYEQYF. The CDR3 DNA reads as TGTGCCAGCAGCTTCAGATTGGCGGGACAATCTTTCTCCTACGAGCAGTACTTC.

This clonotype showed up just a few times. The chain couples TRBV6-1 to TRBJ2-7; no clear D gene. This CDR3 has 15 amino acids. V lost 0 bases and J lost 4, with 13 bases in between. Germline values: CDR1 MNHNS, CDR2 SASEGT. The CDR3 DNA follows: TGTGCCAGCAGTGAAGCGCTTATGTCCGGTTACGAGCAGTACTTC. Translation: CASSEALMSGYEQYF.

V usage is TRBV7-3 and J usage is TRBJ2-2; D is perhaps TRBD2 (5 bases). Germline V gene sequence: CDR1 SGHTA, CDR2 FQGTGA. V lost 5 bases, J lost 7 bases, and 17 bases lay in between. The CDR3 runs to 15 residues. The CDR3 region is CASSLLDLAGGELFF. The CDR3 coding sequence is TGTGCCAGCAGCCTTCTCGACCTCGCGGGCGGGGAGCTGTTTTTT.